Listed below are T cell receptor beta chains from one sample, sequenced in a study of CD8 T cells in Susac syndrome. MiXCR, run by TCRdb on the immunoSEQ multiplex PCR reads, gives a single entry per CDR3 protein. The data contain more than 150,000 distinct CDR3 sequences, about 94% of them singletons. The sequencing sample was made of CD4+ T cells from PBMCs. The receptors were gathered from a human donor in good health. Each CDR3 is given with its conserved first and last residue. Fields, in order: CDR3 protein, CDR3 length, V gene.

CAISGTGGEFF,11,TRBV10-3
CASSLWAGGYGYTF,14,TRBV27
CASSSDRNYEQYF,13,TRBV7-9
CASSLGGGSNYEQYF,15,TRBV5-1
CASSSPGAHEQYF,13,TRBV5-4
CASSGPSAGETQYF,14,TRBV9
CASSPPRTGGNNEQFF,16,TRBV18
CASSGTGDPSYEQYF,15,TRBV5-1
CASSVATGGTLSTDTQYF,18,TRBV9
CASSLLVKRDSGANVLTF,18,TRBV5-4
CATNRDRGTDTQYF,14,TRBV15
CASIPGQATTNYGYTF,16,TRBV28
CSARDVGGVDTEAFF,15,TRBV20-1
CSVFGRNTGELFF,13,TRBV29-1
CATSRDLTLANYGCTF,16,TRBV15
CASSTALGSEAFF,13,TRBV18
CASSPGQRTYNEQFF,15,TRBV12-3/TRBV12-4
CASSGLPTGELFF,13,TRBV9
CASSLPGTGGGWSYEQYF,18,TRBV5-1
CASSPHRSMGVEQFF,15,TRBV7-9
CASGTSDEQYF,11,TRBV28
CASSYRRGGGYGYTF,15,TRBV27
CASSPGVAKNIQYF,14,TRBV28
CASSYPNSPLHF,12,TRBV6-5
CASGPRTSGAYNEQFF,16,TRBV7-2
CASSQGPSTEAFF,13,TRBV3-1
CASSLVGPEINEQFF,15,TRBV5-6
CASSPRTAQNNEQFF,15,TRBV9
CASSTGSATYGYTF,14,TRBV6-2/TRBV6-3
CSVEGGTDNEQFF,13,TRBV29-1
CASSQDGGADTQYF,14,TRBV4-3
CASGRASTGELFF,13,TRBV12-3/TRBV12-4
CATSDPGLVEETQYF,15,TRBV24-1
CSAKDASGANEQFF,14,TRBV20-1
CASKWDRSSYNSPLHF,16,TRBV28
CASSYGRGGNYGYTF,15,TRBV6-5
CAWSDKDRGYEQYF,14,TRBV30
CASSQDEVRRETQYF,15,TRBV4-3
CASSPERVNSYEQYF,15,TRBV4-3